The sequence of this TCR beta chain was determined in a study of identical twins. On this clonotype: The antigen remains undetermined.

cDNA molecules carried unique molecular identifiers, and template switching added a universal primer site. TCRdb independently ran MiXCR on the 5' RACE reads; one entry per CDR3 protein. This repertoire shows fewer than 500,000 distinct CDR3 sequences, roughly an eighth found once; its top ten account for 0.95% to 1%. General study findings and limits: A partial confounding effect on zero-insertion analyses could come from invariant MAIT and iNKT cells.

This CDR3 spans 13 amino acids. V gave up 6 bases and J gave up 4 bases, with 12 bases separating them. Looked up from germline, CDR1 is LNHDA and CDR2 is SQIVND (reference sequence). This sample also belongs to another study, concerning yellow fever vaccine responses in identical twins. That work adds: Twins' vaccine T cell response reportedly seemed partly convergent, partly personalized.

Input material: CD4+ T cells sorted from blood. The TCR was taken from a woman aged 18-29 years in good health. The chain uses TRBV19 and TRBJ1-2; D is undetermined. CDR3 sequence reads: CASRRPGVYGYTF. CDR3 coding DNA: TGTGCCAGTAGGCGGCCTGGGGTCTATGGCTACACCTTC. The full variable domain, its missing parts supplied by reference TRBV19 and TRBJ1-2, is DGGITQSPKYLFRKEGQNVTLSCEQNLNHDAMYWYRQDPGQGLRLIYYSQIVNDFQKGDIAEGYSVSREKKESFPLTVTSAQKNPTAFYLCASRRPGVYGYTFGSGTRLTVV.